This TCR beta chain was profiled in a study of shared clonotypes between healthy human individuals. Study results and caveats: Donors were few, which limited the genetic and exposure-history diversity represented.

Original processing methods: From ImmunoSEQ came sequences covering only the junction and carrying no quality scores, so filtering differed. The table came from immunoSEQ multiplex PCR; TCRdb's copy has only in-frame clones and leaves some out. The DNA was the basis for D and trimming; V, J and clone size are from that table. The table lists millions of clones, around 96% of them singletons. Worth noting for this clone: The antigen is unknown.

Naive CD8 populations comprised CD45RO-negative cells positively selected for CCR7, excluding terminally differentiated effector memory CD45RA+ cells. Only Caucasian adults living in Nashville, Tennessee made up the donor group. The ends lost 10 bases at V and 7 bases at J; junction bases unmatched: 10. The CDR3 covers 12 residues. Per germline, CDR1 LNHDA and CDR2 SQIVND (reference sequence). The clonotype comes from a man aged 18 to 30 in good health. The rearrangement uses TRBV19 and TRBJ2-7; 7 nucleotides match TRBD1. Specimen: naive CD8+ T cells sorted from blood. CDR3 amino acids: CATRTGSGEQYF. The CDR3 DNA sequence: TGTGCCACTCGGACAGGTTCGGGGGAGCAGTACTTC. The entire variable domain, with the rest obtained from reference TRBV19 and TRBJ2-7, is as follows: DGGITQSPKYLFRKEGQNVTLSCEQNLNHDAMYWYRQDPGQGLRLIYYSQIVNDFQKGDIAEGYSVSREKKESFPLTVTSAQKNPTAFYLCATRTGSGEQYFGPGTRLTVT.